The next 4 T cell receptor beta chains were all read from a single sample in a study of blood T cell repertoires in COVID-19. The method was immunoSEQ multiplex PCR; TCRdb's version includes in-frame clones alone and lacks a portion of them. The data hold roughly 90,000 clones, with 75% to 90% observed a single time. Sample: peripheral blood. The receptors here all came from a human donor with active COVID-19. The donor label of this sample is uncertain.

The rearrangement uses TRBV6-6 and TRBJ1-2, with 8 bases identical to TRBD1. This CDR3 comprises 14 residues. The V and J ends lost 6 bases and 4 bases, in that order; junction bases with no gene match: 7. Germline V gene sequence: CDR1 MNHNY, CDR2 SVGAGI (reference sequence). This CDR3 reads CASRTGTGSYGYTF. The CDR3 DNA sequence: TGTGCCAGCAGGACCGGGACAGGAAGCTATGGCTACACCTTC.

CDR3 residues: CASSADRIGSNTEAFF. In DNA, the CDR3 is TGTGCCAGTAGTGCAGACAGGATCGGAAGTAACACTGAAGCTTTCTTT. V usage is TRBV19 and J usage is TRBJ1-1, with a tentative D call TRBD1 (6 bases). Trimming cost V 5 bases and J 2 bases, with 18 bases left between them. Germline-derived CDR1 and CDR2 are LNHDA and SQIVND (reference sequence). The CDR3 loop spans 16 amino acids.

As DNA, the CDR3 is TGTGCCTGGAGTGGAGGAGGGAGTGGCTCCTACGAGCAGTACTTC. Encoded protein: CAWSGGGSGSYEQYF. The J gene is TRBJ2-7, the V gene TRBV30, with D maybe TRBD2 (6 bases). Trimming took off 1 base at V and 0 bases at J, with 13 bases between the two ends. The germline V gene encodes CDR1 GTSNPN and CDR2 SVGIG (reference sequence). CDR3 length: 15 residues.

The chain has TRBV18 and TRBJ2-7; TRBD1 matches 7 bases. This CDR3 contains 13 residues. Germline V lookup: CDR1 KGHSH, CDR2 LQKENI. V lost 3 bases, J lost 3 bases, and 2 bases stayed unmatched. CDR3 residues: CASSPGTDYEQYF. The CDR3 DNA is TGTGCCAGCTCACCCGGGACAGACTACGAGCAGTACTTC.